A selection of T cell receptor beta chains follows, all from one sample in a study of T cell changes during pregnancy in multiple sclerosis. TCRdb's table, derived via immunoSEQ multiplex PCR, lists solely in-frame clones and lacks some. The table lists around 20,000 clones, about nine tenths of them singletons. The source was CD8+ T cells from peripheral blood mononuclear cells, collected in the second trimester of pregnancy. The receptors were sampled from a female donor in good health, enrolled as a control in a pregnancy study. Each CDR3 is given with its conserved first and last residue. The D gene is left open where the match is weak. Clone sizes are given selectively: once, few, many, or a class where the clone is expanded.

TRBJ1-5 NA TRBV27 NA CASSFFAGGEPQHF TGTGCCAGCAGTTTTTTTGCGGGAGGAGAGCCCCAGCATTTT
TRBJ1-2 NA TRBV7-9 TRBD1 CASSREDRKSYGYTF TGTGCCAGCAGCAGAGAGGACAGGAAATCCTATGGCTACACCTTC
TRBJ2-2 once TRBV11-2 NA CASSPLPGNTGELFF TGTGCCAGCAGCCCCCTCCCAGGGAACACCGGGGAGCTGTTTTTT
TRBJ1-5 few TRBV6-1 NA CASSEDPGAVSQPQHF TGTGCCAGCAGTGAGGACCCTGGGGCAGTAAGTCAGCCCCAGCATTTT
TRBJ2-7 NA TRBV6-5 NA CASSPTASNYEQYF TGTGCCAGCAGTCCGACAGCCTCTAACTACGAGCAGTACTTC
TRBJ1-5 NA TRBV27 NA CASAWGGRQPQHF TGTGCCAGCGCGTGGGGGGGGAGGCAGCCCCAGCATTTT
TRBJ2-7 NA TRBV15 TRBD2 CATSPAGRYEQYF TGTGCCACCAGCCCAGCGGGAAGGTACGAGCAGTACTTC
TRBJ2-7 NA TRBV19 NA CASTGGSEQYF TGTGCCAGTACCGGAGGGTCCGAGCAGTACTTC
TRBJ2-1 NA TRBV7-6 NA CASSAGFSDDEQFF TGTGCCAGCAGCGCCGGATTCAGCGACGATGAGCAGTTCTTC
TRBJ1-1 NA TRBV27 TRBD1 CASRPGTGMNTEAFF TGTGCCAGCCGTCCCGGGACAGGGATGAACACTGAAGCTTTCTTT
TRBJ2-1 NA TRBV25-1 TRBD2 CASSEGLADYNEQFF TGTGCCAGCAGTGAAGGACTAGCGGACTACAATGAGCAGTTCTTC
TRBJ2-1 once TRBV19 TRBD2 CASSPSGGDNEQFF TGTGCCAGTAGCCCGTCGGGGGGTGACAATGAGCAGTTCTTC
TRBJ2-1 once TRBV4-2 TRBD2 CASSPRLAESYNEQFF TGTGCCAGCAGCCCACGACTAGCGGAGAGCTACAATGAGCAGTTCTTC
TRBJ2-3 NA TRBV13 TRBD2 CASSHGLAGGTQYF TGTGCCAGCAGCCACGGACTAGCGGGAGGGACGCAGTATTTT
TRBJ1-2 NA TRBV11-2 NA CASSFSVTGQTYGYTF TGTGCCAGCAGCTTCTCCGTGACAGGCCAGACCTATGGCTACACCTTC
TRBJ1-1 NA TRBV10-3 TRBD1 CAISEPTGENTEAFF TGTGCCATCAGTGAACCAACAGGGGAGAACACTGAAGCTTTCTTT
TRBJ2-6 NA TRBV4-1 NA CATHPRGSGANVLTF TGCGCCACCCACCCCCGGGGCTCTGGGGCCAACGTCCTGACTTTC
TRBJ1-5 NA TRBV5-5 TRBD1 CASSTTGEGNQPQHF TGTGCCAGCAGCACGACAGGGGAAGGCAATCAGCCCCAGCATTTT
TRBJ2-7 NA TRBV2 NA CASRGGEQYF TGTGCCAGCCGCGGCGGCGAGCAGTACTTC
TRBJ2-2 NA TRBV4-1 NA CASSQDVGELFF TGCGCCAGCAGCCAAGACGTCGGGGAGCTGTTTTTT
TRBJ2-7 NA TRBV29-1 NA CSVAAETGYEQYF TGCAGCGTTGCTGCTGAAACGGGCTACGAGCAGTACTTC
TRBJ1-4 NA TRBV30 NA CAWSVPPGDWEKLFF TGTGCCTGGAGTGTACCCCCCGGGGATTGGGAAAAACTGTTTTTT
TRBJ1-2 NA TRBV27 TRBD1 CASSFAGGGNGYTF TGTGCCAGCAGTTTTGCAGGGGGCGGGAATGGCTACACCTTC
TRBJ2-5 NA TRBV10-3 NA CAISDPLDSQETQYF TGTGCCATCAGTGACCCTTTGGACAGTCAAGAGACCCAGTACTTC
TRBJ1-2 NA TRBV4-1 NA CASSPQGGNYGYTF TGCGCCAGCAGCCCCCAAGGCGGTAACTATGGCTACACCTTC
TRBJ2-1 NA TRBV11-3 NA CASSSRHDGSSYNEQFF TGTGCCAGCAGCTCCAGACACGACGGGAGCTCCTACAATGAGCAGTTCTTC
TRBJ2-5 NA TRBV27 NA CASSTGGPSSGEETQYF TGTGCCAGCTCTACCGGAGGGCCCTCGTCGGGGGAAGAGACCCAGTACTTC
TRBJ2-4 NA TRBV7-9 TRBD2 CASSLAGGEDIQYF TGTGCCAGCAGCTTAGCGGGAGGGGAAGACATTCAGTACTTC
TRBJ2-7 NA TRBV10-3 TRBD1 CAISERQGASYEQYF TGTGCCATCAGTGAGCGGCAGGGGGCCTCCTACGAGCAGTACTTC
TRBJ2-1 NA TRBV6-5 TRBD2 CASSGSGLAGVEQFF TGTGCCAGCAGTGGCTCGGGACTAGCGGGAGTCGAGCAGTTCTTC
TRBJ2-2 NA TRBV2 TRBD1 CASSEASGTGVAGELFF TGTGCCAGCAGTGAAGCGTCCGGGACAGGGGTTGCCGGGGAGCTGTTTTTT
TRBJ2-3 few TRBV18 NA CASSPMWAGASSTDTQYF TGTGCCAGCTCACCGATGTGGGCGGGGGCATCTAGCACAGATACGCAGTATTTT
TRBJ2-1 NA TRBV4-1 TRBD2 CASSQEPSGSSYNEQFF TGCGCCAGCAGCCAAGAGCCCAGCGGGAGCTCCTACAATGAGCAGTTCTTC
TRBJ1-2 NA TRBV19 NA CASSIQFTDGYTF TGTGCCAGTAGTATACAATTCACGGATGGCTACACCTTC
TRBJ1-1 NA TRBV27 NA CASSSPSSGGRAEAFF TGTGCCAGCAGTTCGCCCTCTTCGGGGGGGCGGGCCGAAGCTTTCTTT
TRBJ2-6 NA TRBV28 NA CASITIRGYSGANVLTF TGTGCCAGCATCACGATCCGGGGGTACTCTGGGGCCAACGTCCTGACTTTC
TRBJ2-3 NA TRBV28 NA CASSFTRAGSTDTQYF TGTGCCAGCAGTTTTACGAGGGCAGGCAGCACAGATACGCAGTATTTT
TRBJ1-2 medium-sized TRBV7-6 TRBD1 CASSLTNRGVYGYTF TGTGCCAGCAGCTTAACGAACAGGGGGGTCTATGGCTACACCTTC
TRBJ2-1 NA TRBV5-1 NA CASSPLGPPAYNEQFF TGCGCCAGCAGCCCATTGGGCCCTCCGGCCTACAATGAGCAGTTCTTC
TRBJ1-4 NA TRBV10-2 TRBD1 CASKGTGFPRITNEKLFF TGCGCCAGCAAGGGGACAGGGTTTCCTCGGATAACTAATGAAAAACTGTTTTTT
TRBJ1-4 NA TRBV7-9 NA CASSPGTNEKLFF TGTGCCAGCAGCCCGGGGACTAATGAAAAACTGTTTTTT
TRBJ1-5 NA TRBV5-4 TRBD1 CASSLLVQGPGPNQPQHF TGTGCCAGCAGCCTGCTTGTACAGGGGCCGGGACCTAATCAGCCCCAGCATTTT
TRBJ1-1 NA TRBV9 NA CASSKTGPNTEAFF TGTGCCAGCAGCAAAACAGGACCGAACACTGAAGCTTTCTTT
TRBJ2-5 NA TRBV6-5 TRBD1 CASSTLDRAVETQYF TGTGCCAGCAGTACCCTGGACAGGGCTGTTGAGACCCAGTACTTC
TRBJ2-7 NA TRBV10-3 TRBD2 CAIAISGRAKTPYEQYF TGTGCCATCGCGATTAGCGGGAGGGCCAAAACCCCCTACGAGCAGTACTTC
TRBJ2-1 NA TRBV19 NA CASKPSASSYNEQFF TGTGCCAGTAAACCTAGCGCCAGCTCCTACAATGAGCAGTTCTTC
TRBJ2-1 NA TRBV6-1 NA CASSPGGNEQFF TGTGCCAGCAGCCCCGGGGGCAATGAGCAGTTCTTC
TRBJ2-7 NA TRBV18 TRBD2 CASSPRGGDEQYF TGTGCCAGCTCACCCCGGGGAGGGGACGAGCAGTACTTC